This T cell receptor beta chain stems from a study of molecular identifiers for immune sequencing clone quantification. On the study more broadly: Naive CD8 RNA (around 20,000 or 100,000 cells) was divided into five aliquots, with four sequenced.

Trimming took off 5 bases at V and 13 bases at J, with 18 bases between the two ends. This CDR3 is 12 amino acids long. This clonotype was seen at least ten times. Previously described methods with listed TCR primers produced the bulk TCR libraries. TCRdb re-analysed the PCR reads in MiXCR, keeping a single row per CDR3 protein. The sample carries about 510,000 distinct CDR3 sequences, 25% recorded once. The source is a human donor in good health. Some libraries in this study had Jurkat cell RNA spiked in. The source material was naive CD8+ T cells from blood, with Jurkat cell RNA spiked in. Regarding subset: FACS-sorted CD8+CD4-CCR7+CD45RA+ naive T cells. The chain links TRBV12-3 or TRBV12-4 to TRBJ2-7; tentative D call: TRBD2 (6 bases). Here the CDR3 reads CASSAQGLYRYF. In DNA form, the CDR3 reads TGTGCCAGCAGTGCGCAGGGACTCTACCGATACTTC.